These T cell receptor beta chains were read from a single sample in a study of blood T cell repertoires in COVID-19. The table came from immunoSEQ multiplex PCR; TCRdb's copy has only in-frame clones and leaves some out. The sample includes some 400,000 clones, around 90% of them seen just once. Material for sequencing was peripheral blood. The origin of the receptors is a man between 18 and 29 years old with active or convalescent COVID-19. Each CDR3 is given with its conserved first and last residue. Fields, in order: D gene, J gene, clone size, V gene, CDR3 DNA, CDR3 protein. A D gene is named only where the DNA matches it firmly. Clone sizes are given selectively: once, few, many, or a class where the clone is expanded.

D: TRBD1
J: TRBJ1-4
size: NA
V: TRBV9
DNA: TGTGCCAGCAGCGCCTGGACAGGACCTAATGAAAAACTGTTTTTT
CDR3: CASSAWTGPNEKLFF

D: TRBD1
J: TRBJ1-1
size: NA
V: TRBV10-3
DNA: TGTGCCATCAGTGACCTGGACAGGGGGAACACTGAAGCTTTCTTT
CDR3: CAISDLDRGNTEAFF

D: NA
J: TRBJ1-6
size: NA
V: TRBV4-3
DNA: TGCGCCAGCAGCCAGTTGAGGCAGTTAGTTTCGAGCTCCTATAATTCACCCCTCCACTTT
CDR3: CASSQLRQLVSSSYNSPLHF

D: TRBD2
J: TRBJ2-1
size: once
V: TRBV7-9
DNA: TGTGCCAGCAGCTTAATGAGCGGGAAGTACAATGAGCAGTTCTTC
CDR3: CASSLMSGKYNEQFF

D: TRBD1
J: TRBJ1-5
size: once
V: TRBV27
DNA: TGTGCCAGCAGTTTACTCACAGGGGGTCAGCCCCAGCATTTT
CDR3: CASSLLTGGQPQHF

D: TRBD1
J: TRBJ1-1
size: NA
V: TRBV5-1
DNA: TGCGCCAGCAGCCAAGGGACAGGAAACACTGAAGCTTTCTTT
CDR3: CASSQGTGNTEAFF

D: NA
J: TRBJ2-3
size: NA
V: TRBV19
DNA: TGTGCCAGTAGAGGTTGGACAGCTAGCACAGATACGCAGTATTTT
CDR3: CASRGWTASTDTQYF

D: NA
J: TRBJ2-7
size: NA
V: TRBV7-2
DNA: TGTGCCAGCAGCTTAGGGTGGCAGGGATCCGAGCAGTACTTC
CDR3: CASSLGWQGSEQYF

D: TRBD2
J: TRBJ2-5
size: NA
V: TRBV11-2
DNA: TGTGCCAGCAGCTTTCCCTGGCTAGCGGGATACGAGACCCAGTACTTC
CDR3: CASSFPWLAGYETQYF

D: NA
J: TRBJ1-5
size: NA
V: TRBV9
DNA: TGTGCCAGCAGTGAGCGGGGGGCGGAGAATCAGCCCCAGCATTTT
CDR3: CASSERGAENQPQHF

D: NA
J: TRBJ1-2
size: once
V: TRBV9
DNA: TGTGCCAGCAGCGTAGGAGATAACTATGGCTACACCTTC
CDR3: CASSVGDNYGYTF

D: NA
J: TRBJ2-3
size: NA
V: TRBV7-3
DNA: TGTGCCAGCAGCTTAAACAGTTTCGATACGCAGTATTTT
CDR3: CASSLNSFDTQYF

D: TRBD2
J: TRBJ2-3
size: NA
V: TRBV9
DNA: TGTGCCAGCAGCGTGGGGACTAGCGGGACCCCACCGGGAGATACGCAGTATTTT
CDR3: CASSVGTSGTPPGDTQYF

D: NA
J: TRBJ1-5
size: NA
V: TRBV21-1
DNA: TGTGCCAGCAGCAAAGAAGACACGCCAGGAGGGGTGGGTCAGCCCCAGCATTTT
CDR3: CASSKEDTPGGVGQPQHF

D: TRBD2
J: TRBJ2-7
size: NA
V: TRBV28
DNA: TGTGCCAGCAGTCCACCTACCAGACTAGCGGGAGCCTACGAGCAGTACTTC
CDR3: CASSPPTRLAGAYEQYF

D: TRBD1
J: TRBJ2-6
size: NA
V: TRBV27
DNA: TGTGCCAGCAGTACAGCGGACAGGCGGTTTGAATCTGGGGCCAACGTCCTGACTTTC
CDR3: CASSTADRRFESGANVLTF

D: NA
J: TRBJ2-5
size: NA
V: TRBV5-1
DNA: TGCGCCAGCAGCCGGACACGAATGGACGGGAGAGAGACCCAGTACTTC
CDR3: CASSRTRMDGRETQYF

D: TRBD1
J: TRBJ2-2
size: NA
V: TRBV6-5
DNA: TGTGCCAGCAGTTCAGGACAGGGTTCTTCCGGGGAGCTGTTTTTT
CDR3: CASSSGQGSSGELFF

D: TRBD1
J: TRBJ1-2
size: NA
V: TRBV9
DNA: TGTGCCAGCACGGATGACACGGGACAGTCTTTGAATGGCTACACCTTC
CDR3: CASTDDTGQSLNGYTF

D: TRBD1
J: TRBJ1-2
size: NA
V: TRBV3-1/TRBV3-2
DNA: TGTGCCAGCAGCCAGCGAAGAGGACAGGGGAACTATGGCTACACCTTC
CDR3: CASSQRRGQGNYGYTF

D: NA
J: TRBJ2-1
size: NA
V: TRBV28
DNA: TGTGCCAGCAGTTTATCTGGCAGGGGAGTTAACAATGAGCAGTTCTTC
CDR3: CASSLSGRGVNNEQFF

D: NA
J: TRBJ2-5
size: NA
V: TRBV29-1
DNA: TGCAGCGTTGGAACGTCCCGGGGGGAGACCCAGTACTTC
CDR3: CSVGTSRGETQYF

D: TRBD1
J: TRBJ2-7
size: NA
V: TRBV5-4
DNA: TGTGCCAGCAGCTGGCGGGGACAGGGGAAGGGCGAGCAGTACTTC
CDR3: CASSWRGQGKGEQYF

D: TRBD1
J: TRBJ1-1
size: NA
V: TRBV6-5
DNA: TGTGCCAGCGCAGGGGACAGGGTAAACACTGAAGCTTTCTTT
CDR3: CASAGDRVNTEAFF

D: TRBD1
J: TRBJ2-7
size: NA
V: TRBV28
DNA: TGTGCCAGCAGTTCCTCGGACAGGGCCAACGAGCAGTACTTC
CDR3: CASSSSDRANEQYF

D: NA
J: TRBJ1-1
size: NA
V: TRBV7-7
DNA: TGTGCTAGCAGCTCCAAAGGACAGAAGAACACTGAAGCTTTCTTT
CDR3: CASSSKGQKNTEAFF

D: TRBD2
J: TRBJ2-3
size: NA
V: TRBV7-2
DNA: TGTGCCAGCAGCTTAGAGGTAGCGGGGGGTACAGATACGCAGTATTTT
CDR3: CASSLEVAGGTDTQYF

D: NA
J: TRBJ1-1
size: NA
V: TRBV7-6
DNA: TGTGCCAGCAGCTTAGAGGCAGGGCTGAACACTGAAGCTTTCTTT
CDR3: CASSLEAGLNTEAFF

D: NA
J: TRBJ2-7
size: few
V: TRBV30
DNA: TGTGCCTGGAGTTTGACAGGTCCCTCAGATTGGCAGTACTTC
CDR3: CAWSLTGPSDWQYF

D: NA
J: TRBJ2-7
size: NA
V: TRBV27
DNA: TGTGCCAGCAGTTACCAACAGGGTTCGAGGTCAGAGCAGTACTTC
CDR3: CASSYQQGSRSEQYF

D: TRBD2
J: TRBJ2-7
size: NA
V: TRBV28
DNA: TGTGCCAGTTCACTAGCGGGGGGAGGCTACGAGCAGTACTTC
CDR3: CASSLAGGGYEQYF

D: TRBD2
J: TRBJ2-1
size: NA
V: TRBV5-1
DNA: TGCGCCAGCAGCTTGGAGGGCGGGGGGGCCTACAATGAGCAGTTCTTC
CDR3: CASSLEGGGAYNEQFF

D: TRBD1
J: TRBJ2-2
size: once
V: TRBV11-3
DNA: TGTGCCAGCAGCCCGGGACAGAGCACCGGGGAGCTGTTTTTT
CDR3: CASSPGQSTGELFF

D: TRBD2
J: TRBJ2-7
size: NA
V: TRBV7-2
DNA: TGTGCCAGCAGCTTAGTAGCTAGCGGGCCCTACGAGCAGTACTTC
CDR3: CASSLVASGPYEQYF

D: TRBD2
J: TRBJ2-1
size: NA
V: TRBV27
DNA: TGTGCCAGCAGTCCCCGGACTAGCGGGGGGGCAACACATGAGCAGTTCTTC
CDR3: CASSPRTSGGATHEQFF

D: TRBD2
J: TRBJ2-2
size: many
V: TRBV6-2/TRBV6-3
DNA: TGTGCCAGCAGCATAGCGGGGGGGCCTTGGGAGCTGTTTTTT
CDR3: CASSIAGGPWELFF

D: TRBD1
J: TRBJ1-6
size: NA
V: TRBV6-5
DNA: TGTGCCAGCATTCGGGACAGTGCCGCGTTAGCCCTCCACTTT
CDR3: CASIRDSAALALHF

D: NA
J: TRBJ2-1
size: NA
V: TRBV11-1
DNA: TGTGCCAGCAGCTTAACGCAGGGCGATGAGCAGTTCTTC
CDR3: CASSLTQGDEQFF

D: NA
J: TRBJ1-1
size: NA
V: TRBV27
DNA: TGTGCCAGCAGTTTTCAGGATGAAGCTTTCTTT
CDR3: CASSFQDEAFF

D: NA
J: TRBJ2-1
size: NA
V: TRBV19
DNA: TGTGCCAGTAGTATAGTTGCAGGGGATGAGCAGTTCTTC
CDR3: CASSIVAGDEQFF

D: NA
J: TRBJ1-1
size: NA
V: TRBV5-1
DNA: TGCGCCAGCAGCTTGGCACCGGACTACACTGAAGCTTTCTTT
CDR3: CASSLAPDYTEAFF

D: TRBD1
J: TRBJ2-5
size: NA
V: TRBV9
DNA: TGTGCCAGCAGCGTAGCTACGGTCGGTGCAGGGGGTACCCAGTACTTC
CDR3: CASSVATVGAGGTQYF

D: NA
J: TRBJ2-6
size: NA
V: TRBV4-3
DNA: TGCGCCAGCAGCCAAGAACCGGGGGCTGGGGCCAACGTCCTGACTTTC
CDR3: CASSQEPGAGANVLTF

D: NA
J: TRBJ2-2
size: NA
V: TRBV7-2
DNA: TGTGCCAGCAGACTCATCGCGAACACCGGGGAGCTGTTTTTT
CDR3: CASRLIANTGELFF

D: TRBD1
J: TRBJ1-4
size: NA
V: TRBV19
DNA: TGTGCCAGTAGTAGCGGATTGGACAGGGTTGCTGAAAAACTGTTTTTT
CDR3: CASSSGLDRVAEKLFF

D: NA
J: TRBJ2-1
size: NA
V: TRBV18
DNA: TGTGCCAGCTCGCAAAACAGGGAAAACAATGAGCAGTTCTTC
CDR3: CASSQNRENNEQFF

D: TRBD1
J: TRBJ2-7
size: NA
V: TRBV5-5
DNA: TGTGCCAGCAGCTTGGGCTCAACAGGGGCAAACTCCTACGAGCAGTACTTC
CDR3: CASSLGSTGANSYEQYF